Detailed here is one TCR beta chain. The data derive from a study of technical replicates of blood from four donors. Profiling relied on immunoSEQ multiplex PCR, and the TCRdb table lists in-frame clones only, not all of them. The data contain 30,000 to 40,000 clones, roughly nine tenths of them seen just once; the ten biggest clones take up about 4%. V gave up 4 bases and J gave up 4 bases; unmatched junction bases: 4. The CDR3 covers 15 residues. Germline CDR1 MNHEY, CDR2 SMNVEV (reference sequence). This TCR was recovered from a human donor in good health. Some clones in this sample may be carry-over from other donors' samples. Sequenced input: PBMCs. This chain joins TRBV27 and TRBJ1-6, with 7 bases aligning to TRBD1. The CDR3 loop is CASSSGQIYNSPLHF. DNA of the CDR3: TGTGCCAGCAGTTCGGGACAGATATATAATTCACCCCTCCACTTT.